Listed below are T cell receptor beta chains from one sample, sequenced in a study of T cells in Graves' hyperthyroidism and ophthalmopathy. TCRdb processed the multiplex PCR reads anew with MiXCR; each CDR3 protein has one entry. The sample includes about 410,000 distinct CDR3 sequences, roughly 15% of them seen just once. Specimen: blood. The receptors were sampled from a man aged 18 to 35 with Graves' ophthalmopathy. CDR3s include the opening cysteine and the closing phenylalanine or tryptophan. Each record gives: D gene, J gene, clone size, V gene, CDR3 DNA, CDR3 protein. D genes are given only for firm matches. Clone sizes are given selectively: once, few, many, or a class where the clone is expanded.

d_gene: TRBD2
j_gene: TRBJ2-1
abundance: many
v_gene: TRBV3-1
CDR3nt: TGTGCCAGCAGTCAAGAGGGAACTAGCGGGGAAAATGAGCAGTTCTTC
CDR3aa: CASSQEGTSGENEQFF

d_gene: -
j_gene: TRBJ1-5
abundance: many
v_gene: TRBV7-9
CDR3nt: TGTGCCAGCAGCCCAAAACAGGGTGCTCAGCCCCAGCATTTT
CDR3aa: CASSPKQGAQPQHF

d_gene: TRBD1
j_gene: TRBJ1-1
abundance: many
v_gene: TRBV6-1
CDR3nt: TGTGCCAGCAACCGACAGGGCCTGAACACTGAAGCTTTCTTT
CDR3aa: CASNRQGLNTEAFF

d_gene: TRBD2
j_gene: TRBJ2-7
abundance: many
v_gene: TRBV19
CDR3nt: TGTGCCAGTTGCTGGTCAGCGGGGGGTGGTCACGAGCAGTACTTC
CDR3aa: CASCWSAGGGHEQYF

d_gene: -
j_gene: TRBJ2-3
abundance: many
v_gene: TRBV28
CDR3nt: TGTGCCAGCAGTCTATGGACCGGGACAACTAGCACAGATACGCAGTATTTT
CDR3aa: CASSLWTGTTSTDTQYF

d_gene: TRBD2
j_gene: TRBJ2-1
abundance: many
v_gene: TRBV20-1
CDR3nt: TGCAGTGCTGGGGGACTAGGCTCCTACAATGAGCAGTTCTTC
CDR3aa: CSAGGLGSYNEQFF

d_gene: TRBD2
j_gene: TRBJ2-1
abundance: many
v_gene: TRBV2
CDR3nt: TGTGCCTCAATGGTGGCGGGAGGGGTTGAGCAGTTCTTC
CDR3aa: CASMVAGGVEQFF

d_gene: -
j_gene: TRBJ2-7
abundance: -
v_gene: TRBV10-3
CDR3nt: TGTGCCATCAGTGAGGTCCACGAGCAGTACTTC
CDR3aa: CAISEVHEQYF

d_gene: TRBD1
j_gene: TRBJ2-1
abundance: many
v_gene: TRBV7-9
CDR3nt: TGTGCCAGCAGCTTAGGATCATCGGGACAGCTGAACAATGAGCAGTTCTTC
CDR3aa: CASSLGSSGQLNNEQFF

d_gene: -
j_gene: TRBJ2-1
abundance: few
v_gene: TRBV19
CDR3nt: TGTGCCAGTGGGCTTCTGGGTTACAATGAGCAGTTCTTC
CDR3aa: CASGLLGYNEQFF

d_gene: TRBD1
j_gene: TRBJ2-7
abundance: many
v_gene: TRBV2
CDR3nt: TGTGCCACAACCGGGACAGGAAACTACGAGCAGTACTTC
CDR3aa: CATTGTGNYEQYF

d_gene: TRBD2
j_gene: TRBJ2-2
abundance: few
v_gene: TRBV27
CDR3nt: TGTGCCAGCAGTTTATTCGAGTCTAGCGGGAGGGCCACCGGGGAGCTGTTTTTT
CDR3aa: CASSLFESSGRATGELFF

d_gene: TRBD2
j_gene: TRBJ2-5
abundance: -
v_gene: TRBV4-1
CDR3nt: TGCGCCAGCAGCCAAGAAGGACTAGCTGAAGAGACCCAGTACTTC
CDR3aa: CASSQEGLAEETQYF

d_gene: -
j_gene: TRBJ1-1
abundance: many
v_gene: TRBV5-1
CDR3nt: TGCGCCAGCAGCTTGCGCGGGGCAGGAACTGAAGCTTTCTTT
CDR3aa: CASSLRGAGTEAFF

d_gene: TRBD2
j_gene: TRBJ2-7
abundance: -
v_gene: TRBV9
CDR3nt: TGTGCCAGCAGCCCATATGCCCTAGCGGGGGGCTACGAGCAGTACTTC
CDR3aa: CASSPYALAGGYEQYF

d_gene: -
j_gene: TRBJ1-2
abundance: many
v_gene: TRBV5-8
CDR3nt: TGTGCCAGCAGCTGGGGGTCCACAGGGTTCGGCTATGGCTACACCTTC
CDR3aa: CASSWGSTGFGYGYTF

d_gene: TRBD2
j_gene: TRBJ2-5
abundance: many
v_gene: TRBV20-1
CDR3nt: TGCAGTGCCACCTCGGGACTAGCGGGGGCAAGAGAGACCCAGTACTTC
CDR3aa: CSATSGLAGARETQYF

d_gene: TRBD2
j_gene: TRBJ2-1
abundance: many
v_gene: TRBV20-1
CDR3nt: TGCAGTGCTAGAGATCGGGGACTAGCGGGAAAAACGAGCTCCTACAATGAGCAGTTCTTC
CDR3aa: CSARDRGLAGKTSSYNEQFF

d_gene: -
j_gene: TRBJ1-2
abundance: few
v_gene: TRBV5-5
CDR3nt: TGTGCCAGCAGCTTGGCACAGGGATTATGGTATGGCTACACCTTC
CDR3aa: CASSLAQGLWYGYTF

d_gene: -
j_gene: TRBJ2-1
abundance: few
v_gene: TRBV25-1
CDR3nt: TGTGCCAGCGGGTCTCGTCATGAGCAGTTCTTC
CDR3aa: CASGSRHEQFF

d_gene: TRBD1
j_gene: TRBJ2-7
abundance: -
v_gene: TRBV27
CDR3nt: TGTGCCAGCAGTCCTGACAGGGTGGTCTACGAGCAGTACTTC
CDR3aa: CASSPDRVVYEQYF

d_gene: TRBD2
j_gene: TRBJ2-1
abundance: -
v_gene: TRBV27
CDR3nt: TGTGCCAGCAGTTCCCTCCGAGGCGGGGGGGCCGACAATGAGCAGTTCTTC
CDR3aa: CASSSLRGGGADNEQFF

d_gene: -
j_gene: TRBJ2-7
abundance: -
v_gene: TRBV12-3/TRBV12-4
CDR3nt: TGTGCCAGCAGCCCTTTGTCGAAATCCGACGAGCAGTACTTC
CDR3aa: CASSPLSKSDEQYF

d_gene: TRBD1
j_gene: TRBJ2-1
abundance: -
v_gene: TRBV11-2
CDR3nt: TGTGCCAGCAGCCTCTGGACAGGACGGGAGCAGTTCTTC
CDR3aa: CASSLWTGREQFF

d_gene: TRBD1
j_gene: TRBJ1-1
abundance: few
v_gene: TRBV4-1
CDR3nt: TGCGCCAGCAGCCGGGGCACAGGGGGCATGAACACTGAAGCTTTCTTT
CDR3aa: CASSRGTGGMNTEAFF

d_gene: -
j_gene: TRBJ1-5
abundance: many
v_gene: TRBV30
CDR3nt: TGTGCCTGGAGCTGGGGTAACAATCAGCCCCAGCATTTT
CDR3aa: CAWSWGNNQPQHF

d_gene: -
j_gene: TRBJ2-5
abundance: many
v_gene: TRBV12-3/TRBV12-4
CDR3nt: TGTGCCAGCAGTTTGCCTGGGGGGACCCAGTACTTC
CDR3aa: CASSLPGGTQYF

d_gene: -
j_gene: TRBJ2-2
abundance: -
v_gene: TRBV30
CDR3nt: TGTGCCTGGGCCACCAGAGGGGGCGGGGAGCTGTTTTTT
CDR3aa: CAWATRGGGELFF

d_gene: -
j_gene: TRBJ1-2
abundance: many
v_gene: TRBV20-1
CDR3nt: TGCAGTGCTAGAGATCGGACAGTCTATGGCTACACCTTC
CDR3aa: CSARDRTVYGYTF

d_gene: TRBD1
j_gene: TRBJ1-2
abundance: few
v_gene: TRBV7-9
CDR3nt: TGTGCCAGCAGCTTTACAGGGGGCGCGGGTTATGGCTACACCTTC
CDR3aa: CASSFTGGAGYGYTF

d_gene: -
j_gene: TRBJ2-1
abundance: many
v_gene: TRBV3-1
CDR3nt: TGTGCCAGCAGCCAAGCGACTAGCTCCTACAATGAGCAGTTCTTC
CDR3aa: CASSQATSSYNEQFF

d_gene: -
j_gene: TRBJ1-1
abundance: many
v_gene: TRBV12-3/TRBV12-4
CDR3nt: TGTGCCAGCAGGAGGGGGGGGAACACTGAAGCTTTCTTT
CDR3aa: CASRRGGNTEAFF

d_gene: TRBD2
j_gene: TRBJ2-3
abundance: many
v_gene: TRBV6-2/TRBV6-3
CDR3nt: TGTGCCAGCAGCGCGACGGGGGGAGCAGATACGCAGTATTTT
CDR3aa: CASSATGGADTQYF

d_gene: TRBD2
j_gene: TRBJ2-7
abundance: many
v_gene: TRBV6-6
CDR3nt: TGTGCCAGCAGTTACGGGACTAGCGGGGGCTCCTACGAGCAGTACTTC
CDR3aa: CASSYGTSGGSYEQYF

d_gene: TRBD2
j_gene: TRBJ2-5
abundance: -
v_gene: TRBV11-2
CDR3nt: TGTGCCAGCAGCCCCCACCCGGGACTAGGACAAGAGACCCAGTACTTC
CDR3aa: CASSPHPGLGQETQYF

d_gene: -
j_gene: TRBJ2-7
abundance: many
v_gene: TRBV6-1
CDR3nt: TGTGCCAGCACCCAGCGGGTCTACGAGCAGTACTTC
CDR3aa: CASTQRVYEQYF

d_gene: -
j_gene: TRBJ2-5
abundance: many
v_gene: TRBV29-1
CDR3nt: TGCAGCGTTTCACGGACCTCTCTCCCGAAGGAGACCCAGTACTTC
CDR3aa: CSVSRTSLPKETQYF

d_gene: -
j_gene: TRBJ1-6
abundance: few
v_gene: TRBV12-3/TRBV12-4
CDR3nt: TGTGCCAGCAGTTTATCTCAGGGGAGCACACCCCTCCACTTT
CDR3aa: CASSLSQGSTPLHF

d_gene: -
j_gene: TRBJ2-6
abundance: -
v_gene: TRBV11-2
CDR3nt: TGTGCCAGCAGCCCGATAGGGCAGACAGCTGGGGCCAACGTCCTGACTTTC
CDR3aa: CASSPIGQTAGANVLTF

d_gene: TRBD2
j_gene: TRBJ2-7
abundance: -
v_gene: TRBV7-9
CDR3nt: TGTGCCAGCAGCCCGACTAGCGGCTACGAGAAGTACTTC
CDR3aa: CASSPTSGYEKYF

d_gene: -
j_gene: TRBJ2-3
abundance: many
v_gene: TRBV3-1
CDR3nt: TGTGCCAGCAGCCAAGATAGAGGATCCCGGAGCACAGATACGCAGTATTTT
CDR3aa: CASSQDRGSRSTDTQYF

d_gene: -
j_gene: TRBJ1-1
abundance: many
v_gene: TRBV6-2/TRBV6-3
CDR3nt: TGTGCCAGCAGTTACCCAGAATTGAACACTGAAGCTTTCTTT
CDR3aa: CASSYPELNTEAFF

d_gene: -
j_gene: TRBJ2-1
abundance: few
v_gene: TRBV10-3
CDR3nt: TGTGCCATCAGCGATCTAGCACCCTACAATGAGCAGTTCTTC
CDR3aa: CAISDLAPYNEQFF

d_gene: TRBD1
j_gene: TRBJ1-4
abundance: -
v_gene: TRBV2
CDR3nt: TGTGCCAGCAGTTTGGAGGGGGCAACTAATGAAAAACTGTCTTTT
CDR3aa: CASSLEGATNEKLSF

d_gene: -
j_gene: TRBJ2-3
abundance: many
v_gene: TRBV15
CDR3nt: TGTGCCACCAGCAGAGAAGCTAGCTTAGGTAACACAGATACGCAGTATTTT
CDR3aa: CATSREASLGNTDTQYF

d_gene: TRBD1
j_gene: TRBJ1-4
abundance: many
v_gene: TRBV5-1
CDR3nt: TGCGCCAGCAGCGACTCAGGGGGCAAGGAAAAACTGTTTTTT
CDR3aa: CASSDSGGKEKLFF

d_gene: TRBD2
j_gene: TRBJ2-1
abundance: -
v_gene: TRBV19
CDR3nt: TGTGCCAGTAGCGGGGGGGCCTTCTTGTGGAATGAGCAGTTCTTC
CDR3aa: CASSGGAFLWNEQFF

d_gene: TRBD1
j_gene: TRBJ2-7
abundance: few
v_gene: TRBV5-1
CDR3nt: TGCGCCGGCAGCTTGGGGCAGGGGGTAGAAGAAGAGCAGTACTTC
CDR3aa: CAGSLGQGVEEEQYF

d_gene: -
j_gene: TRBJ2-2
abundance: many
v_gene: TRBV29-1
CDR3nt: TGCAGCGTTGAATTCGCCAGGGCCGGGGAGCTGTTTTTT
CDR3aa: CSVEFARAGELFF

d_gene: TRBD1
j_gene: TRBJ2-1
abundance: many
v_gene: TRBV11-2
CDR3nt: TGTGCCAGCAGTCAACAGGGGATTTCGTCCTCCTACAATGAGCAGTTCTTC
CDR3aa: CASSQQGISSSYNEQFF

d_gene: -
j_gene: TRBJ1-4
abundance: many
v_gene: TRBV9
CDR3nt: TGTGCCAGCAGCGTAGGTGGGGGATCAGAAAAACTGTTTTTT
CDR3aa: CASSVGGGSEKLFF

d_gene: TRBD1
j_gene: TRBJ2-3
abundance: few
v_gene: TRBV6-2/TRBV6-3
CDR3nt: TGTGCCAGCAGTGCTAGGGGGCAAGGAGATACGCAGTATTTT
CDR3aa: CASSARGQGDTQYF

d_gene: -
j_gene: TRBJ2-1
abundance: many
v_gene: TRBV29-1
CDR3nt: TGCAGCGTTGAAGGGATTAGCGAGGTATCCGAGCAGTTCTTC
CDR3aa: CSVEGISEVSEQFF